This T cell receptor (beta chain) originates from a study of T cell responses to AZD1222 COVID-19 vaccine. The data were produced by immunoSEQ multiplex PCR, yet TCRdb's version contains in-frame clones alone and is incomplete. The data show about 200,000 clones, 90% to 95% seen once. Germline CDR1 reads LGHDT; CDR2 reads YNNKEL (reference sequence). V lost 1 base to trimming and J lost 0 bases, with 12 bases between them. This CDR3 contains 16 residues. With respect to this clone: Its specificity is unknown.

Study conclusions and caveats: There were vaccine-associated CD4 TCRs across spike, dominant at 160-218 and 743-854. Reportedly, nearly half of unique spike TCRs recognized epitopes outside B.1.351/B.1.1.7 mutations. Just a handful of people given AZD1222 tested seropositive at baseline. Two AZD1222 doses significantly raised spike-specific TCR breadth and depth over controls.

This sequence was found in an adult who received the AZD1222 COVID-19 vaccine. The chain joins TRBV3-1 (or the pseudogene TRBV3-2) to TRBJ1-1, with D unresolved. Sequenced here: peripheral blood, sampled 28 days after the second AZD1222 dose. The CDR3 DNA reads as TGTGCCAGCAGCCAAGTCAGGCGGGTCATGAACACTGAAGCTTTCTTT. This gives the protein CASSQVRRVMNTEAFF.